These 4 T cell receptor beta chains share one sample of origin, sequenced in a study of blood T cells in healthy people across ages. Combining a sample-barcoded 5' primer with a J-beta primer mix, a second PCR ran for roughly 6 to 12 cycles. TCRdb reanalysed the 5' RACE reads using MiXCR and keeps one entry per CDR3 protein. Among roughly 1,800,000 distinct CDR3 sequences listed, roughly 52% were seen once. The sample taken for sequencing was blood. Source of these receptors: a woman between 35 and 50 years old in good health.

The DNA for the CDR3 is TGTGCCAGCAGTCCCCACGGTCAGCCCCAGCATTTT. Its translation is CASSPHGQPQHF. The chain carries TRBV12-3 or TRBV12-4 and TRBJ1-5; no firm D call. This CDR3 is built from 12 residues. V was clipped by 5 bases and J by 6 bases, with 8 bases between them.

The genes are TRBV20-1 and TRBJ2-3; TRBD2 matches 9 bases. V dropped 6 bases and J dropped 1; count of bases not matched to a gene: 11. From germline, CDR1 is DFQATT and CDR2 SNEGSKA (reference sequence). This CDR3 region has 16 residues. Written as DNA, the CDR3 is TGCAGTGCCGTGGTGGTCGCTAGCGGGGGCACAGATACGCAGTATTTT. Translated, it gives CSAVVVASGGTDTQYF.

The gene calls are TRBV7-3 and TRBJ2-2; D may be TRBD2 (5 bases). The CDR3 contains 18 residues. V was pared by 4 bases and J by 0 bases, with 18 bases between. CDR1 and CDR2 (germline): SGHTA, FQGTGA. The DNA for the CDR3 is TGTGCCAGCAGCTCTCGTCACTCGGACTCACCGAACACCGGGGAGCTGTTTTTT. It specifies CASSSRHSDSPNTGELFF.

The chain recombines TRBV12-3 or TRBV12-4 with TRBJ2-1, with 15 bases lining up with TRBD2. The CDR3 is 17 residues long. The J segment lost 4 bases and the V segment lost 7 bases, leaving 8 bases of the junction unmatched. The CDR3 loop reads CASTHRGLAGGYNEQFF. CDR3 DNA: TGTGCCAGCACTCATCGGGGACTAGCGGGGGGTTACAATGAGCAGTTCTTC.